Below, one T cell receptor (beta chain) is given with its context. Time point specified: pre-sensitization, week 0. Treatment given: therapeutic diphenylcyclopropenone sensitization with weekly scalp DPC. Donors were 18 to 70-year-old alopecia patients suitable for DPC. This record comes from a study of human T cells and chemical hapten exposure. This CDR3 spans 15 amino acids. Germline CDR1 and CDR2: SGHRS and YFSETQ. Trimming took 6 bases from V and 0 from J, leaving 10 bases between them. TCRdb reprocessed the RACE reads with MiXCR, giving one entry per CDR3 protein. In the table there are roughly 100,000 distinct CDR3 sequences, less than 15% of which are singletons.

The TCR originated in a woman between 50 and 59 years old with alopecia areata. Some clones in this sample may be carry-over from other donors' samples. This material consisted of whole blood, taken in connection with sensitization to the hapten diphenylcyclopropenone (DPC). The rearrangement joins TRBV5-1 to TRBJ2-6; D is unresolved. The CDR3 DNA sequence: TGCGCCAGCAACCCGGTAGACTCTGGGGCCAACGTCCTGACTTTC. Its translation: CASNPVDSGANVLTF.